The 3 T cell receptor beta chains below all came from one sample that was sequenced in a study of cytotoxic CD8 clonotypes in ibrutinib-treated CLL. Data came from immunoSEQ multiplex PCR; TCRdb stores just in-frame clones and leaves some out. The sample shows 300,000 to 350,000 clones, almost 80% of them seen only once. Sequencing was performed on PBMCs, taken before ibrutinib treatment. Source of these receptors: a human donor with chronic lymphocytic leukemia.

This clone has a handful of counts. Germline is not matched at one junction end, which may reflect a read error. V and J are TRBV20-1 and TRBJ2-1, with 7 bases identical to TRBD2. CDR1 is DFQATT and CDR2 is SNEGSKA in the germline V gene (reference sequence). This CDR3 comprises 11 residues. The CDR3, as DNA: TGCAGTGCGAGACAAGGGACTATGAGGCTCTTC. Its translation: CSARQGTMRLF.

The V gene is TRBV7-9, the J gene TRBJ2-7; 9 nucleotides align to TRBD2. The CDR3 has 18 amino acids. V was pared by 1 base and J by 3 bases, with 13 bases of the junction left unmatched. Germline values: CDR1 SEHNR, CDR2 FQNEAQ (reference sequence). The CDR3 bases are TGTGCCAGCAGCTTAGTCGATGGGATAGCGGGAGTTGACTACGAGCAGTACTTC. Protein sequence: CASSLVDGIAGVDYEQYF.

The chain uses TRBV19 and TRBJ2-7, with 7 bases matching TRBD2. Germline CDR1 reads LNHDA; CDR2 reads SQIVND (reference sequence). CDR3 length equals 13 residues. The trim removed 6 bases at V and 5 bases at J, leaving 7 bases unmatched. CDR3 nucleotide sequence: TGTGCCAGTAGCACGGGACTATACAACGAGCAGTACTTC. Amino acid sequence: CASSTGLYNEQYF.